This T cell receptor (beta chain) was observed in a study of shared clonotypes between healthy human individuals. Whole-study results and caveats: It was observed that approximately 5% of naive CD4 clonotypes were shared across several donors. Generation of non-shared clonotypes was less probable than generation of clonotypes shared by all four donors.

Regarding this clone: Its specificity is not known. A far larger clone lies a single base away; this is likely a read error. Other DNA sequences of this sample code for an identical CDR3.

It was at deep level that the assay was run. Replicate sorted-subset PCRs were loaded with 150 to 250 ng DNA, about 30,000 T cell genomes. TCRdb keeps only in-frame clones here, not all; method: immunoSEQ multiplex PCR. The table shows about 1.1 million clones, with approximately 80% occurring only once. This CDR3 region has 11 residues. Germline CDR1 is DFQATT and CDR2 is SNEGSKA (reference sequence). V usage is TRBV20-1 and J usage is TRBJ1-2, with D perhaps matching TRBD1 (5 bases). The sequence came from a man younger than 35 in good health. Some clones in this sample may be carry-over from other donors' samples. The sample taken for sequencing was memory CD4+ T cells from PBMCs. Subset specified: CD45RA-negative fraction. The DNA of the CDR3 is TGCAGCGCTAGCCGGGGGGAAGGCTACACCTTC. This gives the protein CSASRGEGYTF.